This T cell receptor beta chain came from a study of neoadjuvant anti-PD-1 for oral cavity cancer. Study overall: Non-progressing patients received a fourth nivolumab dose near day 43, then surgery on days 50-56.

Only one count was recorded for this clone. The CDR3 runs 12 residues. V lost 2 bases and J 3 bases, leaving 4 bases between the germline ends. Germline lookup yields CDR1 SGHDT and CDR2 YYEEEE. PBMC libraries mostly used about 500 ng of input genomic DNA, with six replicates per sample. Assay: immunoSEQ multiplex PCR; the TCRdb copy retains only in-frame clones and omits some. The data contain some 15,000 clones, over 55% of them singletons. These oral cavity squamous cell carcinomas were HPV-negative and locally advanced. This chain links TRBV5-6 with TRBJ2-3; unclear D gene. This TCR was sampled from a person aged 35-80 years with oral cavity squamous cell carcinoma. The source material was PBMCs, sampled before nivolumab (anti-PD-1) treatment. The CDR3 sequence is CASSLATDTQYF. Written as DNA, the CDR3 is TGTGCCAGCAGCTTAGCAACAGATACGCAGTATTTT. Drawing the rest from reference TRBV5-6 and TRBJ2-3, the complete variable domain is DAGVTQSPTHLIKTRGQQVTLRCSPKSGHDTVSWYQQALGQGPQFIFQYYEEEERQRGNFPDRFSGHQFPNYSSELNVNALLLGDSALYLCASSLATDTQYFGPGTRLTVL.